The TCR beta chain described here comes from a study of blood T cell repertoires in COVID-19. Germline CDR1 and CDR2: SGDLS and YYNGEE. The V segment lost 0 bases and the J segment 7 bases; nucleotides outside the gene matches: 12. The CDR3 runs 16 residues. Profiled with immunoSEQ multiplex PCR; TCRdb holds only in-frame clones, not every one. Seen here are around 160,000 clones, 75% to 90% observed once, and the top ten hold approximately 8%. The sample comprised peripheral blood. This TCR derives from a woman in her sixties with COVID-19, enrolled during active disease. J is TRBJ1-2 and V is TRBV9; TRBD1 matches 7 bases. CDR3 in DNA: TGTGCCAGCAGCGTAGAAGACTTAGGGGGCGTAGGTGGCTACACCTTC. The encoded protein is CASSVEDLGGVGGYTF.